These 4 T cell receptor beta chains originate from one sample sequenced in a study of identical twins. TCRdb re-called the 5' RACE reads with MiXCR, one entry per CDR3 protein. This table has approximately 630,000 distinct CDR3 sequences, 7.1% appearing once. The same data also contributed to another study, on yellow fever vaccine responses in identical twins.

Sequenced material: PBMCs. The source is a woman younger than 30 in good health.

Comment on this clonotype: It may be a read error: a sequence one base away is much more abundant. The chain employs TRBV5-1 and TRBJ2-3; maybe TRBD2 (5 bases). This CDR3 is built from 13 residues. Germline V gene lookup returns CDR1 SGHRS and CDR2 YFSETQ. V shed 7 bases and J shed 2 bases, with 11 bases lying between them. CDR3 DNA: TGCGCCAGCTATGAGGGCAACACAGATACGCAGTATTTT. As protein: CASYEGNTDTQYF. The full variable domain, completed using reference TRBV5-1 and TRBJ2-3, is KAGVTQTPRYLIKTRGQQVTLSCSPISGHRSVSWYQQTPGQGLQFLFEYFSETQRNKGNFPGRFSGRQFSNSRSEMNVSTLELGDSALYLCASYEGNTDTQYFGPGTRLTVL.

The CDR3 DNA reads TGTGCCAGCAGCAGCGGGGGATCCGGGGAGCTGTTTTTT. This codes for CASSSGGSGELFF. The chain uses TRBV7-7 and TRBJ2-2, with 8 bases matching TRBD2. This CDR3 contains 13 residues. With V trimmed by 5 bases and J by 6 bases, 2 bases remained unmatched. Germline-derived CDR1 and CDR2 are SSHAT and FNYEAQ (reference sequence).

This clonotype was recorded a few times. The rearrangement joins TRBV7-9 to TRBJ2-3; tentatively, D is TRBD2 (6 bases). Trimming removed 5 bases from V and 0 bases from J, with 12 bases in between. This CDR3 contains 15 residues. The germline V gene encodes CDR1 SEHNR and CDR2 FQNEAQ (reference sequence). The CDR3: CASSPTAGSTDTQYF. DNA of the CDR3: TGTGCCAGCAGCCCCACTGCGGGGAGCACAGATACGCAGTATTTT.

In its sample, this clonotype was seen a few times. The chain links TRBV20-1 to TRBJ1-2; TRBD1 might be the D (6 bases). V was clipped by 0 bases and J by 4 bases, with 18 bases between them. Looked up from germline, CDR1 is DFQATT and CDR2 is SNEGSKA (reference sequence). The CDR3 runs 16 residues. The CDR3 nucleotides are TGCAGTGCTAGAGAGGCCCGTGCAGGGGCGCCCTATGGCTACACCTTC. Its translation is CSAREARAGAPYGYTF.